The sequence of this T cell receptor beta chain was determined in a study of T-cell memory formation after mild COVID-19. Overall study: TCR clusters largely stayed donor specific. Notes on the study in general: Pre-infection memory showed some responding clones, and this suggested that cross-reactive memory joined. The main location of contracting CD4+ clones was CM and EM, and that of contracting CD8+ clones was EMRA.

Trimming pared 4 bases from V and 1 base from J, leaving 13 bases between. Germline V gives CDR1 PRHDT, CDR2 FYEKMQ (reference sequence). The CDR3 runs to 15 residues. After 5'RACE with constant-segment primers, TCR alpha and TCR beta cDNA libraries carrying sample barcodes and UMIs were obtained. TCRdb reprocessed the 5' RACE reads with MiXCR, giving one entry per CDR3 protein. Of around 200,000 distinct CDR3 sequences listed, about 20% are singletons. This clonotype was detected once. What it binds is not known. This chain joins TRBV13 and TRBJ1-1; a possible D gene is TRBD1 (5 bases). This TCR derives from an adult woman who had mild COVID-19 (a few samples of this study predate the infection). Cell type and time point are not known. Sequenced material: PBMCs or a T cell subset sorted from them (not recorded which). CDR3 nucleotide sequence: TGTGCCAGCAGCTCCAGGGACGGCCGGAACACTGAAGCTTTCTTT. This encodes CASSSRDGRNTEAFF.